The following is a TCR beta chain sequence with its context. The target antigen is unknown. The V segment lost 6 bases and the J segment 2 bases; nucleotides outside the gene matches: 5. The germline V gene encodes CDR1 SEHNR and CDR2 FQNEAQ (reference sequence). This CDR3 is 14 amino acids long. This specimen comes from a study of T cell repertoires in cytomegalovirus infection. The wider study: From public TCR beta signatures came an indication of both CMV infection and matching HLA type.

Each CDR3 protein gets one entry after TCRdb re-called the reads with MiXCR. The sample yields under 800,000 distinct CDR3 sequences, 24% seen once. Points from the study as a whole: What dominated the ex vivo response were HLA-C-restricted CMV-specific TCR beta clonotypes. Cumulative frequency of public TCR beta families picked out carriers of CMV plus the relevant HLA.

The V call is TRBV7-9, the J call TRBJ2-7; 9 nucleotides match TRBD2. Sequenced material: CD8+ T cells from PBMCs. This sequence originates from a human donor in good health (CMV status not recorded). Some clones in this sample may be carry-over from other donors' samples. CDR3 DNA sequence: TGTGCCAGCAGTGGACTAGCGCCAACCTACGAGCAGTACTTC. This encodes CASSGLAPTYEQYF. Full variable domain (outside the CDR3, taken from reference TRBV7-9 and TRBJ2-7): DTGVSQNPRHKITKRGQNVTFRCDPISEHNRLYWYRQTLGQGPEFLTYFQNEAQLEKSRLLSDRFSAERPKGSFSTLEIQRTEQGDSAMYLCASSGLAPTYEQYFGPGTRLTVT.